These 8 T cell receptor beta chains came from one sample sequenced in a study of blood T cell repertoires in COVID-19. Measured with immunoSEQ multiplex PCR; TCRdb has only the in-frame clones, and not every one. In the table there are some 200,000 clones, about 86% of which are singletons. The sequenced material came from peripheral blood. These receptors came from a man aged 30-40 years with active or convalescent COVID-19.

The V and J genes are TRBV27 and TRBJ2-2; D not resolved. The germline V and J ends were trimmed by 0 bases and 2 bases, with 7 bases remaining between them. The germline V gene has CDR1 MNHEY and CDR2 SMNVEV (reference sequence). There are 15 residues in the CDR3. The CDR3, as DNA: TGTGCCAGCAGTTTATCATCCCTAAACACCGGGGAGCTGTTTTTT. Its protein is CASSLSSLNTGELFF.

V gene TRBV2 combines with J gene TRBJ2-4, with 12 bases that match TRBD1. The ends lost 1 base at V and 5 bases at J; junction bases unmatched: 6. From germline, CDR1 is SNHLY and CDR2 FYNNEI. The CDR3 extends over 17 amino acids. The CDR3 DNA reads as TGTGCCAGCAGTGAAGTTGGGGACAGGGGGCATCAAAACATTCAGTACTTC. This sequence encodes CASSEVGDRGHQNIQYF.

The chain employs TRBV9 and TRBJ1-6, with D possibly matching TRBD1 (5 bases). Germline CDR1 reads SGDLS; CDR2 reads YYNGEE. Trimming left V 5 bases short and J 0 bases short, with 9 bases between. The CDR3 is 15 amino acids. This chain's CDR3 is CASRIDSSYNSPLHF. CDR3 nucleotide sequence: TGTGCCAGCAGAATTGACAGCTCCTATAATTCACCCCTCCACTTT.

V gene TRBV28 combines with J gene TRBJ2-7; D ambiguous. The CDR3 consists of 13 residues. The V gene lost 6 bases and the J gene lost 2 bases, with 11 bases spanning the gap. Germline assignment: CDR1 MDHEN and CDR2 SYDVKM. Written as DNA, the CDR3 is TGTGCCAGCAGGCATGGTTCAGCCTACGAGCAGTACTTC. Translated, it gives CASRHGSAYEQYF.

J is TRBJ1-1 and V is TRBV14; TRBD1 matches at 7 bases. The germline CDR1 and CDR2 sequences are SGHDN and FVKESK. V gave up 6 bases and J gave up 5 bases; unmatched junction bases: 9. The CDR3 runs 14 residues. The CDR3 protein is CASRSTGRNTEAFF. As DNA, the CDR3 is TGTGCCAGCAGATCGACAGGGAGGAATACTGAAGCTTTCTTT. Together with reference TRBV14 and TRBJ1-1, the CDR3 gives the full variable domain: EAGVTQFPSHSVIEKGQTVTLRCDPISGHDNLYWYRRVMGKEIKFLLHFVKESKQDESGMPNNRFLAERTGGTYSTLKVQPAELEDSGVYFCASRSTGRNTEAFFGQGTRLTVV.

The V and J genes are TRBV7-9 and TRBJ2-4; perhaps TRBD1 as D (8 bases). The germline V gene encodes CDR1 SEHNR and CDR2 FQNEAQ (reference sequence). There are 17 residues in the CDR3. V was shortened by 3 bases and J by 1 base, with 16 bases between the two germline ends. This CDR3 is CASSFTQGGTAKNIQYF. The CDR3 region has the DNA TGTGCCAGCAGCTTTACACAGGGGGGGACGGCCAAAAACATTCAGTACTTC.

V and J are TRBV28 and TRBJ1-3, with TRBD1 identical over 7 bases. V was clipped by 5 bases and J by 4 bases; unmatched bases: 8. The length of the CDR3 is 15 residues. Germline CDR1 is MDHEN and CDR2 is SYDVKM. CDR3: CASSPMTGPGNTIYF. CDR3 sequence (DNA): TGTGCCAGCAGTCCCATGACAGGGCCAGGAAACACCATATATTTT.

This clone came up once. This sequence joins TRBV30 and TRBJ1-6; no reliable D call. This CDR3 comprises 14 residues. Germline lookup yields CDR1 GTSNPN and CDR2 SVGIG (reference sequence). V shed 3 bases and J shed 2 bases, with 8 bases lying between them. CDR3 loop: CAWRDYTYNSPLHF. The CDR3 coding sequence is TGTGCCTGGAGGGACTACACCTATAATTCACCCCTCCACTTT.